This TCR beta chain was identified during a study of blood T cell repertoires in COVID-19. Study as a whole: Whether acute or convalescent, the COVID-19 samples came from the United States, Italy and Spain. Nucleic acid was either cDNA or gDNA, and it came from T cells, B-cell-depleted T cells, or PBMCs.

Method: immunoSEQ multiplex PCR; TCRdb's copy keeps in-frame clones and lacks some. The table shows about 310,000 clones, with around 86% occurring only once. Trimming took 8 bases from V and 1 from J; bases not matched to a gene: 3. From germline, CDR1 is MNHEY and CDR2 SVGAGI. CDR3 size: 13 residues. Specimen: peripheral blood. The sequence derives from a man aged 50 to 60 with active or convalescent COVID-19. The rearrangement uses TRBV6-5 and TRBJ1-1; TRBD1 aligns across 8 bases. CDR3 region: CASCRGRNTEAFF. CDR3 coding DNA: TGTGCCAGCTGCAGGGGGCGGAACACTGAAGCTTTCTTT.